Below are 8 T cell receptor beta chains sequenced from a single sample in a study of beta chain features in type 1 diabetes (dated by TCRdb to 2017 to 2018). The library was produced with the immunoSEQ multiplex PCR assay. All of the isolated RNA was reverse transcribed with the High Capacity cDNA Reverse Transcription Kit, so expressed TCRB transcripts were sequenced. This is the immuneACCESS table as TCRdb keeps it, with only in-frame sequences that have V and J called. A part of the clones is gone; compared with another copy, unresolved V genes explain less than half, and the rest is unexplained. The sample includes about 930,000 clones, with 15% to 20% observed a single time. The ten most abundant clones make up 0.02% to 0.025% of the sample. Sequenced sample: naive CD4+ T cells from blood. The sample's cell subset or site, from its label and the paper: true naive CD4+ T cells. The receptors here all came from a woman between 18 and 29 years old in good health.

This clone has only a few counts. The chain combines TRBV27 with TRBJ2-6, with D perhaps matching TRBD1 (6 bases). The CDR3 sequence is 18 residues long. CDR1 is MNHEY and CDR2 is SMNVEV in the germline V gene (reference sequence). Trimming removed 5 bases at V and 0 bases at J, with 17 bases between. CDR3 nucleotide sequence: TGTGCCAGCAGTACACGAACAGGGTCCTTCTCTGGGGCCAACGTCCTGACTTTC. Its protein product is CASSTRTGSFSGANVLTF.

This rearrangement joins TRBV11-2 to TRBJ1-1; TRBD1 matches 8 bases. CDR1 SGHAT and CDR2 FQNNGV come from the germline V gene. V was pared by 5 bases and J by 5 bases, with 10 bases of the junction left unmatched. The CDR3 covers 15 residues. CDR3 region: CASSGQGLQSTEAFF. As DNA, the CDR3 is TGTGCCAGCAGCGGACAGGGTCTGCAAAGTACTGAAGCTTTCTTT.

Only a few counts were recorded for this clone. The chain carries TRBV4-2 and TRBJ2-7; D uncertain. Germline V gene sequence: CDR1 LGHNA, CDR2 YNFKEQ. V lost 1 base and J lost 2, with 12 bases in between. This CDR3 is 15 amino acids long. The CDR3 loop reads CASSQVIEETYEQYF. CDR3 coding DNA: TGTGCCAGCAGCCAAGTCATCGAGGAGACCTACGAGCAGTACTTC.

This clone was observed a handful of times. This sequence joins TRBV18 and TRBJ2-7; D is unclear. Per the germline V gene, CDR1 is KGHSH and CDR2 is LQKENI. Trimming left V 4 bases short and J 0 bases short, with 10 bases between. The CDR3 extends over 14 amino acids. The DNA for the CDR3 is TGTGCCAGCTCACTTTCCGGTCGCTCCTACGAGCAGTACTTC. Its protein product is CASSLSGRSYEQYF.

V gene TRBV15 combines with J gene TRBJ1-4; tentatively, D is TRBD1 (5 bases). V lost 8 bases and J 4 bases, leaving 17 bases between the germline ends. Germline CDR1 and CDR2: LNHNV and YYDKDF (reference sequence). This CDR3 comprises 15 residues. The CDR3 loop is CATRLRGTINEKLFF. The CDR3 region has the DNA TGTGCCACCCGGCTACGGGGGACGATTAATGAAAAACTGTTTTTT. The full variable domain, rest sourced from reference TRBV15 and TRBJ1-4, is DAMVIQNPRYQVTQFGKPVTLSCSQTLNHNVMYWYQQKSSQAPKLLFHYYDKDFNNEADTPDNFQSRRPNTSFCFLDIRSPGLGDTAMYLCATRLRGTINEKLFFGSGTQLSVL.

This clone was observed a handful of times. This sample also contains other DNA sequences that code for the same CDR3. The rearrangement uses TRBV4-2 and TRBJ1-2; unclear D gene. The CDR3 is 12 residues long. Germline loops: CDR1 LGHNA, CDR2 YNFKEQ. Trimming took off 1 base at V and 5 bases at J, with 5 bases between the two ends. The CDR3 is CASSQAQYGYTF. The CDR3 DNA sequence: TGTGCCAGCAGCCAAGCCCAGTATGGCTACACCTTC.

In its sample, this clone was seen a few times. Other nucleotide sequences from this sample produce the same CDR3. The CDR3: CASSLEGGETQYF. CDR3 DNA sequence: TGCGCCAGCAGCTTGGAGGGGGGCGAGACCCAGTACTTC. The chain carries TRBV5-1 and TRBJ2-5; D assignment may be TRBD1 or TRBD2 (6 bases each). CDR3 length: 13 residues. CDR1 SGHRS and CDR2 YFSETQ come from the germline V gene. The V end was cut by 0 bases, the J end by 5 bases, with 8 bases between. Based on the CDR3 plus reference TRBV5-1 and TRBJ2-5, the full variable domain is KAGVTQTPRYLIKTRGQQVTLSCSPISGHRSVSWYQQTPGQGLQFLFEYFSETQRNKGNFPGRFSGRQFSNSRSEMNVSTLELGDSALYLCASSLEGGETQYFGPGTRLLVL.

This clone was found a few times. The chain uses TRBV25-1 and TRBJ2-1; TRBD2 is a possible D gene (6 bases). Trimming pared 1 base from V and 6 bases from J, leaving 19 bases between. The V gene's germline CDR1 is MGHDK and CDR2 SYGVNS. The CDR3 is made up of 17 amino acids. Here the CDR3 DNA reads TGTGCCAGCAGTGAATCTGGGGGGAGCGGCTGGGGCAATGAGCAGTTCTTC. Its translation: CASSESGGSGWGNEQFF.